This entry is about one TCR beta chain. Its antigen remains unknown. The trim removed 6 bases at V and 2 bases at J, leaving 7 bases unmatched. Germline lookup yields CDR1 SEHNR and CDR2 FQNEAQ (reference sequence). This CDR3 spans 15 amino acids. This sample was included in a study of T-cell reconstitution after alpha-beta-depleted transplantation in children. The study's findings and limits: Reportedly, roughly two months post-transplant, alpha-beta T cells arose from several hundred expanded graft clones.

TCRbeta library preparation incorporated unique molecular identifiers. TCRdb independently ran MiXCR on the PCR reads; one entry per CDR3 protein. The sample lists a few hundred thousand distinct CDR3 sequences, 10% to 15% occurring once. The TCR originated in a male patient between 10 and 17 years old who had a stem cell transplant for acute myeloid leukemia, so the T cells may come from the graft donor. Material: PBMCs, mostly from graft donor cells, obtained 360 days after TCRalphabeta/CD19-depleted stem cell transplant. J is TRBJ2-4 and V is TRBV7-9; 7 bases are a match to TRBD2. The CDR3 sequence: CASSSLGGTKNIQYF. CDR3 nucleotides: TGTGCCAGCAGTTCCCTGGGGGGGACCAAAAACATTCAGTACTTC.